This T cell receptor (beta chain) originates from a study of T cell responses to AZD1222 COVID-19 vaccine. Notes on this clone: What it binds is unknown.

The CDR3 extends over 15 amino acids. V was pared by 3 bases and J by 7 bases, with 8 bases of the junction left unmatched. Germline CDR1 and CDR2: MNHEY and SVGAGI. This table comes from immunoSEQ multiplex PCR, and its TCRdb copy is limited to in-frame clones, with some not included. Among approximately 150,000 clones listed, approximately 92% were seen once. Broader study findings: AZD1222 recipients seropositive at baseline numbered only 6 or 7. Across spike, vaccine-associated CD4 TCRs were found, dominant at 160-218 and 743-854. Repertoire sampling happened only post peak T cell response. Donors were largely white British and mainly female; clonal diversity was possibly underestimated.

This chain links TRBV6-5 with TRBJ1-4, with 7 bases fitting TRBD1. This sequence originates from an adult in good health. Sequences were derived from peripheral blood, sampled on day 0 of AZD1222 vaccination. CDR3 amino acids: CASSYRGLGGEKLFF. CDR3 sequence (DNA): TGTGCCAGCAGTTATAGGGGGCTTGGGGGTGAAAAACTGTTTTTT.